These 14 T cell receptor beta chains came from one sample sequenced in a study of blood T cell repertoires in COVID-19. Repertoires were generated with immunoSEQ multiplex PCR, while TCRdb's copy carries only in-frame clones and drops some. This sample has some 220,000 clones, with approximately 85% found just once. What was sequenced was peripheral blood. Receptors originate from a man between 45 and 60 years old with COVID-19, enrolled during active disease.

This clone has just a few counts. CDR3 amino acids: CASRARTDTTGELFF. The CDR3 DNA follows: TGTGCCAGCAGGGCGCGGACGGACACGACCGGGGAGCTGTTTTTT. The chain joins TRBV4-2 to TRBJ2-2, with D tentatively TRBD1 (5 bases). CDR1 and CDR2 (germline): LGHNA, YNFKEQ. The CDR3 extends over 15 amino acids. V lost 6 bases and J lost 5, with 16 bases in between.

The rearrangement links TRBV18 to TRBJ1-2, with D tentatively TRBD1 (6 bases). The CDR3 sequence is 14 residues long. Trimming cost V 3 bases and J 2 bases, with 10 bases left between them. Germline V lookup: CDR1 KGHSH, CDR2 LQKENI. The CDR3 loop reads CASSPPDRNYGYTF. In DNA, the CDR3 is TGTGCCAGCTCACCTCCGGACAGAAACTATGGCTACACCTTC.

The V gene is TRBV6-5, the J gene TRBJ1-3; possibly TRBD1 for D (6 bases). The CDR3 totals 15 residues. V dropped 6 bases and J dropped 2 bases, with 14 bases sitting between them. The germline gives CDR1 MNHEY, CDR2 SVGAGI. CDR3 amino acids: CASSHLQGTGNTIYF. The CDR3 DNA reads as TGTGCCAGCAGCCATTTACAGGGAACTGGAAACACCATATATTTT.

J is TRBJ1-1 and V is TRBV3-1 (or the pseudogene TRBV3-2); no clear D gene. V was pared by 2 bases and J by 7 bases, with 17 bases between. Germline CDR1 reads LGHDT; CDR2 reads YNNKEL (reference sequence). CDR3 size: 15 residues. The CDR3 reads CASSQKGGGFGEAFF. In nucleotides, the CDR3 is TGTGCCAGCAGCCAAAAAGGAGGAGGATTTGGTGAAGCTTTCTTT.

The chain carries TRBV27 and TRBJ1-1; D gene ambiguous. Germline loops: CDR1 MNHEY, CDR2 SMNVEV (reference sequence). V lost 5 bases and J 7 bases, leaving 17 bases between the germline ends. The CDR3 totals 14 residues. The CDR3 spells CASSQHRAPGEAFF. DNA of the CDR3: TGTGCCAGCAGTCAACACAGAGCCCCCGGTGAAGCTTTCTTT.

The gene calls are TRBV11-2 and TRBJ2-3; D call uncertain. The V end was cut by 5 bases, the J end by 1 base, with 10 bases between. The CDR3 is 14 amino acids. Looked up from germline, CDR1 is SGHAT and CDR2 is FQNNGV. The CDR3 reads CASSLSTRTDTQYF. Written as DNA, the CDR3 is TGTGCCAGCAGCCTTTCAACTCGCACAGATACGCAGTATTTT.

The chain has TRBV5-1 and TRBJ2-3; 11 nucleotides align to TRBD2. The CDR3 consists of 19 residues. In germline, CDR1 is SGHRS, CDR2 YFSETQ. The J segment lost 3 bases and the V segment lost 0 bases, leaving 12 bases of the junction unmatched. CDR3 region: CASSLAASGGFYQTDTQYF. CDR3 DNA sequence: TGCGCCAGCAGCTTGGCGGCTAGCGGGGGGTTTTATCAAACAGATACGCAGTATTTT.

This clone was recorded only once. CDR3 loop: CASSQEGTGPYEQYF. The CDR3 DNA is TGCGCCAGCAGCCAAGAGGGGACAGGGCCCTACGAGCAGTACTTC. This chain uses TRBV4-1 with TRBJ2-7; TRBD1 agrees at 9 bases. V trimming: 0 bases; J trimming: 2 bases; junction bases outside the gene matches: 2. The CDR3 has 15 amino acids. The germline gives CDR1 MGHRA, CDR2 YSYEKL.

CDR3 nucleotides: TGCGCCAGCAGCCAAGAGACTTGGCAGCCCCAGCATTTT. Translated: CASSQETWQPQHF. The V gene is TRBV4-3, the J gene TRBJ1-5; D not certain. There are 13 residues in the CDR3. Trimming took off 0 bases at V and 7 bases at J, with 7 bases between the two ends. Germline-derived CDR1 and CDR2 are LGHNA and YSLEER.

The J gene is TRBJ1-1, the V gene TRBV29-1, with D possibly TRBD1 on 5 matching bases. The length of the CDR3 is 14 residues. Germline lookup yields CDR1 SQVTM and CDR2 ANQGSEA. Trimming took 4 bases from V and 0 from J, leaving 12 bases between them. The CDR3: CSVGRGNMNTEAFF. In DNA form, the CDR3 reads TGCAGCGTTGGGAGGGGAAATATGAACACTGAAGCTTTCTTT.

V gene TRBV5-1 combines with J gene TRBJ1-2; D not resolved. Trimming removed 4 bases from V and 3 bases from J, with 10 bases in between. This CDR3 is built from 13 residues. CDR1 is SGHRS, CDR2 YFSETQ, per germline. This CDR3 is CASSLDGDYGYTF. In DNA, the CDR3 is TGCGCCAGCAGCCTGGACGGTGACTATGGCTACACCTTC.

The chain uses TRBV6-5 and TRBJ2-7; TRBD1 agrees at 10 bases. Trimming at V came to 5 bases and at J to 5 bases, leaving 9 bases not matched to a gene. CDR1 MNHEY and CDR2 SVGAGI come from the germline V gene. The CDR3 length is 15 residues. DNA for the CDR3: TGTGCCAGCAGTCTCCGGGACAGGGGAAACCACGAGCAGTACTTC. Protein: CASSLRDRGNHEQYF.

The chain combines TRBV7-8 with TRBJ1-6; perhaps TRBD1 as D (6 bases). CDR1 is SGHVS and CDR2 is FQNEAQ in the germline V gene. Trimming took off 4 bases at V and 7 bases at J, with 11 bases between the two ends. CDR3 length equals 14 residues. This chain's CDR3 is CASSSGQLNSPLHF. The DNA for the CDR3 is TGTGCCAGCAGCTCCGGACAGCTCAATTCACCCCTCCACTTT.

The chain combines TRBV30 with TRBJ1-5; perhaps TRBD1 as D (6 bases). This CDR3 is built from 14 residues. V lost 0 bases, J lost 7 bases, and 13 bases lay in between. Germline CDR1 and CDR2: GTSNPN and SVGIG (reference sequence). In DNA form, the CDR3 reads TGTGCCTGGAGTGTCGGGGACATCGGACAGCCCCAGCATTTT. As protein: CAWSVGDIGQPQHF.